This TCR beta chain was identified in a study of post-analysis software for immune sequencing data. General study points: TRBV segments more frequent in patients than in controls numbered roughly 5 and included TRBV5-6, TRBV5-1 and TRBV20-1.

Germline V gene sequence: CDR1 LGHNA, CDR2 YNFKEQ. With 5 bases removed from V and 6 bases from J, the gap between germline ends came to 16 bases. CDR3 length: 15 amino acids. Turning to this clonotype: Its target is not known.

Unique molecular identifiers featured in each of the TCR beta cDNA libraries. TCRdb independently ran MiXCR on the PCR reads; one entry per CDR3 protein. The sample includes 750,000 to 900,000 distinct CDR3 sequences, approximately 44% of them seen just once. The V gene is TRBV4-2, the J gene TRBJ1-4; possible D gene TRBD1, 5 bases. Sequencing input: blood. The sequence was collected from a girl between 10 and 17 years old with multiple sclerosis. As DNA, the CDR3 is TGTGCCAGCAGCAGGGACCCTCGTGGGGATGAAAAACTGTTTTTT. Residues: CASSRDPRGDEKLFF.